This TCR beta chain was sequenced in a study of human thymus T cells. CDR3 length: 13 residues. V lost 7 bases to trimming and J lost 6 bases, with 14 bases between them. Germline V lookup: CDR1 MNHNS, CDR2 SASEGT. Libraries were prepared by immunoSEQ multiplex PCR; TCRdb keeps only in-frame clonotypes and omits some of them. The sample includes roughly 130,000 clones, just under 95% of them seen just once. Corrective cardiac surgery supplied the resected thymus tissue. J is TRBJ2-3 and V is TRBV6-1, with D unresolved. Sequences were obtained from thymus tissue. This sequence originates from a boy under two years old with a congenital heart defect but otherwise immunologically healthy. In nucleotides, the CDR3 is TGTGCCAGCAATCAGAGCGTCGGCGATACGCAGTATTTT. Translating gives CASNQSVGDTQYF.